This is a list of T cell receptor beta chains from one sample in a study of T cells in Graves' hyperthyroidism and ophthalmopathy. A single record per CDR3 protein comes from TCRdb applying MiXCR to the multiplex PCR reads. The table shows 300,000 to 450,000 distinct CDR3 sequences, with roughly 14% occurring only once. Sequenced input: blood. These receptors were obtained from a man aged 25 to 40 with Graves' hyperthyroidism that later progressed to Graves' ophthalmopathy. Both conserved end residues are part of each CDR3. A D gene is named only where the DNA matches it firmly. A row's size may be missing; if present it is once, few, many or a size class.

clone_size	v_call	d_call	j_call	cdr3_aa	cdr3_nt
many	TRBV28	TRBD1	TRBJ2-1	CASSRGQGAYNEQFF	TGTGCCAGCAGCCGCGGTCAGGGGGCGTACAATGAGCAGTTCTTC
few	TRBV30	TRBD2	TRBJ2-1	CAWSGRRGSYNEQFF	TGTGCCTGGAGTGGTAGGCGGGGGAGCTACAATGAGCAGTTCTTC
many	TRBV6-8	TRBD1	TRBJ1-6	CASSTQGARNNSPLHF	TGTGCCAGCAGTACCCAGGGGGCGCGAAATAATTCACCCCTCCACTTT
-	TRBV30	-	TRBJ2-7	CAWNGGFYYEQYF	TGTGCCTGGAACGGGGGATTCTACTACGAGCAGTACTTC
few	TRBV10-1	TRBD1	TRBJ2-5	CASQGQGAEKIQETQYF	TGCGCCAGCCAGGGACAGGGGGCAGAGAAAATTCAAGAGACCCAGTACTTC
-	TRBV24-1	-	TRBJ2-1	CATSEEPAVSNEQFF	TGTGCCACCAGTGAAGAACCAGCGGTTAGCAATGAGCAGTTCTTC
many	TRBV7-2	TRBD2	TRBJ2-5	CASSSRLAGVQETQYF	TGTGCCAGCAGCTCAAGACTAGCGGGGGTGCAAGAGACCCAGTACTTC
many	TRBV10-3	-	TRBJ1-6	CATGTAGESPLHF	TGTGCCACCGGGACCGCCGGGGAGTCACCCCTCCACTTT
few	TRBV6-5	-	TRBJ1-6	CASSYGQSSYNSPLHF	TGTGCCAGCAGTTACGGGCAGAGCTCCTATAATTCACCCCTCCACTTT
many	TRBV7-9	-	TRBJ2-5	CASSLVGREGETQYF	TGTGCCAGCAGCTTGGTGGGTCGAGAGGGAGAGACCCAGTACTTC